The 21 T cell receptor beta chains in this list originate from one sample, sequenced in a study of T cells after posttransplantation cyclophosphamide (dated by TCRdb to the mid-2010s). The library came from the immunoSEQ multiplex PCR assay. Held by TCRdb, this immuneACCESS table contains in-frame sequences only and omits some clones. Under half of the omission traces to an unresolved V gene where checked; the cause of the rest is unknown. Present in this sample are around 6,900 clones, more than 60% of which were seen just once. The ten largest clones add up to approximately 27% of the sample. Sequenced input: memory CD4+ T cells sorted from blood. All receptors come from a woman in her 50s in good health and a related stem cell transplant donor.

This clone turned up a few times. V and J are TRBV7-8 and TRBJ2-7, with D tentatively TRBD2 (5 bases). Germline V gene data show CDR1 as SGHVS and CDR2 as FQNEAQ. This CDR3 is built from 14 residues. V lost 5 bases, J lost 2 bases, and 13 bases lay in between. In nucleotides, the CDR3 is TGTGCCAGCAGCCTGAGGCAGCGGACCTACGAGCAGTACTTC. It translates to CASSLRQRTYEQYF.

This clone was observed once. The J gene is TRBJ1-5, the V gene TRBV7-2; possible D gene TRBD1, 5 bases. Germline V CDR1 and CDR2: SGHTA, FQGNSA. The V end lost 0 bases, the J end lost 0 bases, and 9 bases lay between the germline ends. This CDR3 is built from 16 residues. This CDR3 reads CASSLAGGYSNQPQHF. The CDR3 nucleotides read TGTGCCAGCAGCTTAGCTGGGGGGTATAGCAATCAGCCCCAGCATTTT.

The chain recombines TRBV28 with TRBJ2-1, with TRBD1 matching 8 bases. Germline V CDR1 and CDR2: MDHEN, SYDVKM. CDR3 size: 14 residues. V trimming: 4 bases; J trimming: 6 bases; junction bases outside the gene matches: 5. The chain's CDR3 is CASSSGQAPNEQFF. The CDR3 DNA sequence: TGTGCCAGCAGTTCGGGACAGGCGCCCAATGAGCAGTTCTTC.

The chain carries TRBV2 and TRBJ1-1; 10 bases map to TRBD1. This CDR3 spans 14 amino acids. Trimming at V came to 6 bases and at J to 2 bases, leaving 3 bases not matched to a gene. CDR1 is SNHLY, CDR2 FYNNEI, per germline. The CDR3: CASRGTGENTEAFF. In DNA form, the CDR3 reads TGTGCCAGCAGGGGGACAGGGGAAAACACTGAAGCTTTCTTT.

The genes are TRBV5-1 and TRBJ2-7, with 11 positions matching TRBD2. The CDR3 has 13 residues. Germline loops: CDR1 SGHRS, CDR2 YFSETQ. With V trimmed by 3 bases and J by 6 bases, 2 bases remained unmatched. This CDR3 reads CASSSGLAGEQYF. The DNA for the CDR3 is TGCGCCAGCAGCTCAGGACTAGCGGGCGAGCAGTACTTC.

V is TRBV11-3 and J is TRBJ2-3, with D maybe TRBD2 (5 bases). The V gene lost 1 base and the J gene lost 6 bases, with 8 bases spanning the gap. CDR3 length: 13 amino acids. CDR1 is SGHNT and CDR2 is YENEEA in the germline V gene. This CDR3 is CASSLGPGDTQYF. In DNA, the CDR3 is TGTGCCAGCAGCTTAGGGCCGGGGGATACGCAGTATTTT.

In nucleotides, the CDR3 is TGCAGCGTTGATTATTCGGAGACCCAGTACTTC. It yields the protein CSVDYSETQYF. The chain links TRBV29-1 to TRBJ2-5; D unresolved. Between the trimmed V and J ends, which lost 3 bases and 5 bases, there was a span of 7 bases. In germline, CDR1 is SQVTM, CDR2 ANQGSEA. The CDR3 loop spans 11 amino acids.

In its sample, this clone was seen a few times. This sequence joins TRBV2 and TRBJ2-3, with TRBD1 identical over 7 bases. The J segment lost 6 bases and the V segment lost 5 bases, leaving 5 bases of the junction unmatched. This CDR3 comprises 13 residues. Germline V gives CDR1 SNHLY, CDR2 FYNNEI. CDR3 protein: CASSNRGGDTQYF. The CDR3 DNA follows: TGTGCCAGCAGTAACAGGGGCGGGGATACGCAGTATTTT.

The count of this clone is one. The rearrangement joins TRBV11-2 to TRBJ1-1; D is uncertain. V was shortened by 1 base and J by 3 bases, with 9 bases between the two germline ends. CDR3 length equals 14 residues. CDR1 and CDR2 (germline): SGHAT, FQNNGV. The CDR3 sequence is CASSLVAGYTEAFF. The CDR3, as DNA: TGTGCCAGCAGCTTAGTGGCGGGGTACACTGAAGCTTTCTTT.

The CDR3 here is CASSHSGRQETQYF. The CDR3 region has the DNA TGTGCCAGTAGCCATAGCGGGAGGCAAGAGACCCAGTACTTC. J is TRBJ2-5 and V is TRBV19; TRBD2 agrees at 10 bases. The CDR3 consists of 14 residues. Per germline, CDR1 LNHDA and CDR2 SQIVND (reference sequence). The V gene end was trimmed by 6 bases and the J gene end by 2 bases; junction bases not matched to a gene: 3.

This chain connects TRBV5-1 to TRBJ2-6; 7 nucleotides line up with TRBD1. The ends lost 4 bases at V and 0 bases at J; junction bases unmatched: 7. Germline CDR1 is SGHRS and CDR2 is YFSETQ. The CDR3 consists of 17 residues. The CDR3 sequence: CASSRGTANSGANVLTF. In DNA form, the CDR3 reads TGCGCCAGCAGCAGAGGGACAGCGAACTCTGGGGCCAACGTCCTGACTTTC.

The chain employs TRBV10-3 and TRBJ2-5, with 9 nucleotides matching TRBD1. CDR1 ENHRY and CDR2 SYGVKD come from the germline V gene. This CDR3 contains 16 residues. The junction had 7 bases not matched to a gene; V was cut back by 0 bases and J by 5 bases. The CDR3 spells CAISESGHRGHETQYF. The CDR3 DNA follows: TGTGCCATCAGTGAGTCGGGACACAGGGGGCACGAGACCCAGTACTTC.

The rearrangement joins TRBV30 to TRBJ1-4, with D perhaps matching TRBD1 (6 bases). Looked up from germline, CDR1 is GTSNPN and CDR2 is SVGIG (reference sequence). Trimming pared 3 bases from V and 0 bases from J, leaving 11 bases between. The CDR3 sequence is 15 residues long. In nucleotides, the CDR3 is TGTGCCTGGAGCGCCGGACAGACAACTAATGAAAAACTGTTTTTT. This encodes CAWSAGQTTNEKLFF.

The genes are TRBV9 and TRBJ1-2, with 8 bases aligning to TRBD1. Per germline, CDR1 SGDLS and CDR2 YYNGEE. After removal of 0 bases from V and 4 bases from J, the junction contained 5 bases not matched to a gene. This CDR3 has 15 residues. For the CDR3, the DNA is TGTGCCAGCAGCGTAGGGACAGGGAAACTCTATGGCTACACCTTC. This codes for CASSVGTGKLYGYTF.

This chain joins TRBV7-9 and TRBJ2-5, with a tentative D call TRBD1 (6 bases). The CDR3 has 13 amino acids. Trimming pared 4 bases from V and 5 bases from J, leaving 11 bases between. Germline-derived CDR1 and CDR2 are SEHNR and FQNEAQ (reference sequence). In nucleotides, the CDR3 is TGTGCCAGCAGCTCCAATACAGGGGAGACCCAGTACTTC. The encoded protein is CASSSNTGETQYF.

The chain combines TRBV15 with TRBJ2-7; D gene uncertain. The V gene lost 1 base and the J gene lost 2 bases, with 15 bases spanning the gap. The CDR3 contains 16 residues. In germline, CDR1 is LNHNV, CDR2 YYDKDF (reference sequence). In DNA, the CDR3 is TGTGCCACCAGCAGAGGGGCTCGAAGTTTTACCTACGAGCAGTACTTC. Protein product: CATSRGARSFTYEQYF.

The chain couples TRBV11-2 to TRBJ2-2; possibly TRBD1 for D (6 bases). Deletions cut 0 bases from V and 11 bases from J, with 10 bases between. CDR3 length: 13 residues. The germline CDR1 and CDR2 sequences are SGHAT and FQNNGV. CDR3 protein: CASSLEWDTELFF. CDR3 nucleotides: TGTGCCAGCAGCTTAGAGTGGGACACCGAGCTGTTTTTT.

The rearrangement links TRBV5-5 to TRBJ2-7, with 13 positions matching TRBD2. Germline assignment: CDR1 SGHKS and CDR2 YYEKEE (reference sequence). After removal of 5 bases from V and 6 bases from J, the junction contained 5 bases not matched to a gene. There are 14 residues in the CDR3. The CDR3 DNA reads as TGTGCCAGCAGTCGACTAGCGGGAGGCGGCGAGCAGTACTTC. Translation: CASSRLAGGGEQYF. Drawing the rest from reference TRBV5-5 and TRBJ2-7, the complete variable domain is DAGVTQSPTHLIKTRGQQVTLRCSPISGHKSVSWYQQVLGQGPQFIFQYYEKEERGRGNFPDRFSARQFPNYSSELNVNALLLGDSALYLCASSRLAGGGEQYFGPGTRLTVT.

This clone was seen a single time. This chain uses TRBV7-9 with TRBJ2-3, with D possibly being TRBD2 (5 bases). CDR3 length: 13 amino acids. V was trimmed by 5 bases and J by 0 bases, leaving 6 bases between them. Germline V lookup: CDR1 SEHNR, CDR2 FQNEAQ (reference sequence). The CDR3: CASSRGSTDTQYF. The DNA of the CDR3 is TGTGCCAGCAGCCGCGGGAGCACAGATACGCAGTATTTT.

The chain combines TRBV5-6 with TRBJ2-7; TRBD2 might be the D (6 bases). This CDR3 is 16 amino acids long. Deletions cut 0 bases from V and 9 bases from J, with 22 bases between. CDR1 and CDR2 from the germline V gene are SGHDT and YYEEEE. This CDR3 is CASSLAGRDHYEWQYF. The CDR3 DNA sequence: TGTGCCAGCAGCTTGGCGGGGCGGGACCACTACGAGTGGCAGTACTTC. Based on the CDR3 plus reference TRBV5-6 and TRBJ2-7, the full variable domain is DAGVTQSPTHLIKTRGQQVTLRCSPKSGHDTVSWYQQALGQGPQFIFQYYEEEERQRGNFPDRFSGHQFPNYSSELNVNALLLGDSALYLCASSLAGRDHYEWQYFGPGTRLTVT.

This chain connects TRBV2 to TRBJ1-2; TRBD1 aligns across 7 bases. Germline CDR1 reads SNHLY; CDR2 reads FYNNEI. The CDR3 runs 14 residues. The V segment lost 5 bases and the J segment 4 bases; nucleotides outside the gene matches: 7. The CDR3 sequence: CASSTQGFGYGYTF. Written as DNA, the CDR3 is TGTGCCAGCAGTACACAGGGGTTCGGCTATGGCTACACCTTC.